Below are 8 T cell receptor beta chains sequenced from a single sample in a study of cytotoxic CD8 clonotypes in ibrutinib-treated CLL. Some clones are missing from TCRdb's copy, which holds only in-frame ones; the method was immunoSEQ multiplex PCR. The table includes 250,000 or so clones, 60% to 75% detected once. Sequences were derived from PBMCs, sampled after 24 months of ibrutinib treatment. The receptors stem from a human donor with chronic lymphocytic leukemia.

The J gene is TRBJ2-1, the V gene TRBV11-1; TRBD2 might be the D (5 bases). The CDR3 has 15 amino acids. Germline V gene sequence: CDR1 SGHAT, CDR2 FQDESV (reference sequence). V was pared by 2 bases and J by 9 bases, with 17 bases between. CDR3 sequence: CASSLRGISESEQFF. The CDR3 nucleotides read TGTGCCAGCAGCTTACGAGGAATTAGCGAATCTGAGCAGTTCTTC.

V and J are TRBV6-1 and TRBJ2-7; TRBD2 matches at 10 bases. Looked up from germline, CDR1 is MNHNS and CDR2 is SASEGT. V shed 8 bases, J shed 6 bases, and the junction held 10 bases outside the gene matches. The CDR3 contains 14 residues. This CDR3 is CASLAGTSEGEQYF. The CDR3 nucleotides read TGTGCCAGCCTCGCCGGGACTAGCGAGGGCGAGCAGTACTTC.

This chain links TRBV12-5 with TRBJ2-7; D unclear. In germline, CDR1 is LGHNT, CDR2 FRNRAP. The CDR3 runs 12 residues. V shed 6 bases and J shed 6 bases, with 12 bases lying between them. CDR3 residues: CASGASPREQYF. The DNA of the CDR3 is TGTGCTAGTGGAGCCTCCCCCCGCGAGCAGTACTTC.

This clone was seen a few times. This chain links TRBV5-1 with TRBJ2-3; 7 bases fit TRBD2. The germline gives CDR1 SGHRS, CDR2 YFSETQ. J lost 3 bases, V lost 0 bases, and 7 bases had no gene match. This CDR3 comprises 16 residues. CDR3: CASSLEGSGFTDTQYF. CDR3 nucleotides: TGCGCCAGCAGCTTGGAGGGTAGCGGGTTTACAGATACGCAGTATTTT.

Worth noting for this clone: Germline is not matched at one junction end, which may reflect a read error. The chain recombines TRBV29-1 with TRBJ2-3; 9 bases are a match to TRBD2. Germline V CDR1 and CDR2: SQVTM, ANQGSEA. This CDR3 has 12 residues. CDR3 sequence reads: CSVLTSGPGSVF. In DNA, the CDR3 is TGCAGCGTATTAACTAGCGGGCCTGGCTCTGTTTTT.

The CDR3 sequence: CASSLMGGDSPLHF. CDR3 nucleotide sequence: TGTGCCAGCAGCTTAATGGGCGGGGATTCACCCCTCCACTTT. V and J are TRBV7-3 and TRBJ1-6, with D uncertain. The V gene lost 1 base and the J gene lost 8 bases, with 9 bases spanning the gap. The CDR3 has 14 residues. Germline CDR1 SGHTA, CDR2 FQGTGA.

The chain has TRBV20-1 and TRBJ2-7; TRBD1 might be the D (6 bases). Germline CDR1 reads DFQATT; CDR2 reads SNEGSKA (reference sequence). This CDR3 is 10 amino acids long. Trimming pared 6 bases from V and 4 bases from J, leaving 7 bases between. The CDR3 loop is CSADRYEQYF. CDR3 nucleotides: TGCAGTGCCGACAGGTACGAGCAGTACTTC.

This clone has a handful of counts. V usage is TRBV19 and J usage is TRBJ1-2, with 9 nucleotides matching TRBD1. Germline CDR1 reads LNHDA; CDR2 reads SQIVND (reference sequence). This CDR3 has 16 amino acids. J gave up 6 bases and V 5 bases, and 13 bases lay outside the gene matches. CDR3 sequence: CASSDTGTGSLDGYTF. CDR3 nucleotides: TGTGCCAGTAGTGATACGGGGACAGGGAGCTTAGATGGCTACACCTTC.